The 26 T cell receptor beta chains presented below share a single source sample, sequenced in a study of cytomegalovirus exposure and HLA in healthy donors. The PCR was carried out with 60 Vbeta primers and 13 Jbeta primers. Libraries were prepared by immunoSEQ multiplex PCR; TCRdb keeps only in-frame clonotypes and omits some of them. The sample carries fewer than 120,000 clones, over 65% recorded once. Source material: PBMCs. The receptors were gathered from a man aged 30 to 39 in good health and CMV-seropositive.

The CDR3 is CAGADISYEQYF. The CDR3 DNA sequence: TGTGCCGGCGCGGACATCTCCTACGAGCAGTACTTC. V and J are TRBV2 and TRBJ2-7; a weak D match, TRBD1 (5 bases). Germline CDR1 reads SNHLY; CDR2 reads FYNNEI. This CDR3 region has 12 residues. V was clipped by 11 bases and J by 0 bases, with 11 bases between them. Looking up the rest from reference TRBV2 and TRBJ2-7 gives the full variable domain: EPEVTQTPSHQVTQMGQEVILRCVPISNHLYFYWYRQILGQKVEFLVSFYNNEISEKSEIFDDQFSVERPDGSNFTLKIRSTKLEDSAMYFCAGADISYEQYFGPGTRLTVT.

This chain uses TRBV20-1 with TRBJ2-1, with TRBD2 matching over 7 bases. V shed 6 bases and J 10 bases; nucleotides not matched to a gene: 3. This CDR3 region has 10 residues. From germline, CDR1 is DFQATT and CDR2 SNEGSKA (reference sequence). The CDR3 bases are TGCAGTGCCGCGGGGGAGGAGCAGTTCTTC. Amino acid sequence: CSAAGEEQFF.

The V and J genes are TRBV6-6 and TRBJ2-7; 9 nucleotides line up with TRBD1. Germline trimming cut 6 bases from V and 1 base from J; bases unmatched to any gene: 4. There are 14 residues in the CDR3. In germline, CDR1 is MNHNY, CDR2 SVGAGI (reference sequence). The CDR3 DNA is TGTGCCAGCAGACCCGGGACAGGGTCCTACGAGCAGTACTTC. Translated, it gives CASRPGTGSYEQYF.

The rearrangement links TRBV2 to TRBJ1-2; 9 positions match TRBD1. CDR3 length equals 15 residues. Germline CDR1 is SNHLY and CDR2 is FYNNEI. V lost 1 base, J lost 4 bases, and 4 bases stayed unmatched. Here the CDR3 reads CASSEGDRAGYGYTF. CDR3 nucleotide sequence: TGTGCCAGCAGTGAAGGGGACAGGGCTGGCTATGGCTACACCTTC. The variable domain in full, with the rest retrieved from reference TRBV2 and TRBJ1-2, is EPEVTQTPSHQVTQMGQEVILRCVPISNHLYFYWYRQILGQKVEFLVSFYNNEISEKSEIFDDQFSVERPDGSNFTLKIRSTKLEDSAMYFCASSEGDRAGYGYTFGSGTRLTVV.

This sequence joins TRBV6-5 and TRBJ1-1; D is uncertain. The germline gives CDR1 MNHEY, CDR2 SVGAGI. Trimming left V 0 bases short and J 4 bases short, with 12 bases between. The CDR3 spans 15 residues. CDR3 residues: CASSYSILGGTEAFF. The CDR3 bases are TGTGCCAGCAGTTACTCGATATTGGGAGGCACTGAAGCTTTCTTT.

Only one count was recorded for this clone. J is TRBJ1-5 and V is TRBV19, with D unresolved. This CDR3 comprises 15 residues. Germline V lookup: CDR1 LNHDA, CDR2 SQIVND (reference sequence). The V and J ends lost 6 bases and 2 bases respectively, with 14 bases between them. The CDR3 loop is CASRVVTVGNQPQHF. CDR3 DNA sequence: TGTGCCAGTAGGGTGGTTACAGTTGGCAATCAGCCCCAGCATTTT.

The chain recombines TRBV4-2 with TRBJ2-7; TRBD2 agrees at 7 bases. Germline V CDR1 and CDR2: LGHNA, YNFKEQ. There are 15 residues in the CDR3. The V segment lost 4 bases and the J segment 2 bases; nucleotides outside the gene matches: 8. DNA of the CDR3: TGTGCCAGCAGCCCGTTCGGGGGGAATCCCTACGAGCAGTACTTC. Translated: CASSPFGGNPYEQYF.

CDR3 DNA sequence: TGTGCCAGCAGCTTAGTGAATGCGAATCAGCCCCAGCATTTT. Translation gives CASSLVNANQPQHF. The chain combines TRBV7-2 with TRBJ1-5; D not certain. This CDR3 has 14 residues. The germline V gene encodes CDR1 SGHTA and CDR2 FQGNSA. The V and J ends lost 1 base and 4 bases respectively, with 8 bases between them.

The CDR3 sequence is CASSPPSGGAGTGELFF. For the CDR3, the DNA is TGTGCCAGCAGCCCACCCTCGGGCGGGGCAGGAACCGGGGAGCTGTTTTTT. The chain carries TRBV7-8 and TRBJ2-2; D might be TRBD2 (6 bases). CDR3 size: 17 residues. The germline V gene has CDR1 SGHVS and CDR2 FQNEAQ. Trimming removed 5 bases from V and 5 bases from J, with 21 bases in between.

J is TRBJ2-7 and V is TRBV28, with 10 positions matching TRBD2. The germline V gene has CDR1 MDHEN and CDR2 SYDVKM. J was trimmed by 2 bases and V by 4 bases; bases with no gene match: 5. The CDR3 is 15 amino acids. Here the CDR3 DNA reads TGTGCCAGCAGTTCCCTAGCGGGGGACACCTACGAGCAGTACTTC. Translation gives CASSSLAGDTYEQYF.

This chain uses TRBV6-1 with TRBJ1-2; no reliable D call. Between the trimmed V and J ends, which lost 2 bases and 4 bases, there was a span of 17 bases. Germline-derived CDR1 and CDR2 are MNHNS and SASEGT. The CDR3 spans 16 residues. The CDR3 nucleotides are TGTGCCAGCAGTGAACCCCCCGGGGAGGTGGGCTATGGCTACACCTTC. Protein sequence: CASSEPPGEVGYGYTF.

In this sample, this clone turned up a few times. This sequence joins TRBV6-5 and TRBJ1-2, with D possibly matching TRBD1 (6 bases). Deletions cut 10 bases from V and 7 bases from J, with 22 bases between. The CDR3 length is 14 residues. CDR1 and CDR2 from the germline V gene are MNHEY and SVGAGI. The CDR3 DNA follows: TGTGCCACCAGGGGCCGGACAGCCCTGGGTGGCTACACCTTC. This encodes CATRGRTALGGYTF.

This clone occurred once. The rearrangement links TRBV9 to TRBJ2-2, with 15 bases matching TRBD2. V lost 2 bases, J lost 6 bases, and 8 bases stayed unmatched. This CDR3 comprises 18 residues. Germline loops: CDR1 SGDLS, CDR2 YYNGEE. This chain's CDR3 is CASSVNPGLAGGSGELFF. DNA for the CDR3: TGTGCCAGCAGCGTCAACCCGGGACTAGCGGGGGGTTCCGGGGAGCTGTTTTTT.

This sequence joins TRBV27 and TRBJ1-5; D is uncertain. Trimming took 5 bases from V and 0 from J, leaving 11 bases between them. The CDR3 is made up of 15 amino acids. Germline assignment: CDR1 MNHEY and CDR2 SMNVEV (reference sequence). This CDR3 reads CASSPPPGSNQPQHF. In DNA form, the CDR3 reads TGTGCCAGCAGTCCACCGCCGGGTAGCAATCAGCCCCAGCATTTT.

This clone was counted only a few times. The chain joins TRBV11-2 to TRBJ2-6, with a possible D match to TRBD2 (5 bases). V shed 6 bases and J shed 4 bases, with 25 bases lying between them. The CDR3 is made up of 19 amino acids. CDR1 SGHAT and CDR2 FQNNGV come from the germline V gene. For the CDR3, the DNA is TGTGCCAGCAGTCGTGTGAGGCAGGACTCCCCTGGGGGGGCCAACGTCCTGACTTTC. Its translation is CASSRVRQDSPGGANVLTF. The full variable domain, completed using reference TRBV11-2 and TRBJ2-6, is EAGVAQSPRYKIIEKRQSVAFWCNPISGHATLYWYQQILGQGPKLLIQFQNNGVVDDSQLPKDRFSAERLKGVDSTLKIQPAKLEDSAVYLCASSRVRQDSPGGANVLTFGAGSRLTVL.

This clone appeared once. This chain connects TRBV27 to TRBJ2-5; perhaps TRBD1 as D (5 bases). V lost 3 bases and J lost 6, with 11 bases in between. CDR1 is MNHEY, CDR2 SMNVEV, per germline (reference sequence). The CDR3 consists of 13 residues. CDR3 amino acids: CASSLAGMKTQYF. The CDR3, as DNA: TGTGCCAGCAGTTTGGCAGGGATGAAGACCCAGTACTTC.

The chain employs TRBV5-1 and TRBJ1-2; 11 nucleotides match TRBD1. The trim removed 4 bases at V and 6 bases at J, leaving 8 bases unmatched. The germline CDR1 and CDR2 sequences are SGHRS and YFSETQ. The CDR3 runs to 15 residues. CDR3 nucleotides: TGCGCCAGCAGCGCCGGGGGACAGGGGGATAATGGCTACACCTTC. It codes for CASSAGGQGDNGYTF. Filled out from reference TRBV5-1 and TRBJ1-2, the complete variable domain reads KAGVTQTPRYLIKTRGQQVTLSCSPISGHRSVSWYQQTPGQGLQFLFEYFSETQRNKGNFPGRFSGRQFSNSRSEMNVSTLELGDSALYLCASSAGGQGDNGYTFGSGTRLTVV.

This chain connects TRBV5-1 to TRBJ2-1, with TRBD2 identical over 12 bases. This CDR3 contains 15 residues. CDR1 is SGHRS, CDR2 YFSETQ, per germline. V lost 6 bases to trimming and J lost 4 bases; unmatched junction nucleotides: 5. CDR3 region: CASNPSGGEYNEQFF. The CDR3 nucleotides are TGCGCCAGCAACCCTAGCGGGGGGGAATACAATGAGCAGTTCTTC.

The CDR3 is CASSPIGQLSGYEQYF. CDR3 coding DNA: TGTGCCAGCAGTCCGATTGGACAGCTCAGCGGCTACGAGCAGTACTTC. The chain carries TRBV28 and TRBJ2-7, with D perhaps TRBD1 (6 bases). This CDR3 comprises 16 residues. Looked up from germline, CDR1 is MDHEN and CDR2 is SYDVKM. The V and J ends lost 5 bases and 3 bases respectively, with 20 bases between them.

This clone has just a few counts. The genes are TRBV7-2 and TRBJ2-5; weak D call: TRBD2 (5 bases). In germline, CDR1 is SGHTA, CDR2 FQGNSA. V gave up 5 bases and J gave up 4 bases, with 8 bases separating them. The CDR3 extends over 12 amino acids. The CDR3 DNA reads as TGTGCCAGCAGCCTGGGGAGAGAGACCCAGTACTTC. This encodes CASSLGRETQYF.

The V call is TRBV4-1, the J call TRBJ2-7, with TRBD1 identical over 8 bases. J was trimmed by 7 bases and V by 4 bases; bases with no gene match: 9. Germline V gene data show CDR1 as MGHRA and CDR2 as YSYEKL. The CDR3 spans 14 residues. CDR3 sequence (DNA): TGCGCCAGCAGCCCTATTGCGGGACAGGCAGAGCAGTACTTC. Translation gives CASSPIAGQAEQYF.

This clone was detected a few times. This chain joins TRBV4-1 and TRBJ2-7; 7 bases line up with TRBD2. The CDR3 has 14 amino acids. The V gene end was trimmed by 4 bases and the J gene end by 4 bases; junction bases not matched to a gene: 7. Germline assignment: CDR1 MGHRA and CDR2 YSYEKL. The CDR3: CASSRRSGDYEQYF. CDR3 sequence (DNA): TGCGCCAGCAGCCGGAGAAGCGGGGATTACGAGCAGTACTTC.

This chain links TRBV10-3 with TRBJ1-2, with D possibly matching TRBD1 (5 bases). The CDR3 runs 13 residues. Trimming removed 4 bases at V and 5 bases at J, with 11 bases between. CDR1 is ENHRY, CDR2 SYGVKD, per germline. CDR3: CAISGREGYGYTF. In DNA, the CDR3 is TGTGCCATCAGTGGTCGGGAGGGGTATGGCTACACCTTC.

The chain combines TRBV11-2 with TRBJ2-6; D is ambiguous. Deletions cut 6 bases from V and 1 base from J, with 10 bases between. The CDR3 length is 15 residues. CDR1 and CDR2 from the germline V gene are SGHAT and FQNNGV. As DNA, the CDR3 is TGTGCCAGCAGTCCCGTTCTTTCTGGGGCCAACGTCCTGACTTTC. Its protein is CASSPVLSGANVLTF.

The chain links TRBV4-3 to TRBJ2-3; D is possibly TRBD1 (5 bases). This CDR3 contains 17 residues. V lost 0 bases and J lost 4, with 17 bases in between. The germline V gene has CDR1 LGHNA and CDR2 YSLEER. The CDR3 sequence: CASSQDLTVGPPDTQYF. DNA of the CDR3: TGCGCCAGCAGCCAAGACTTAACGGTGGGGCCCCCAGATACGCAGTATTTT.

This clone has just a few counts. This chain connects TRBV6-5 to TRBJ2-2, with 11 bases identical to TRBD2. V shed 4 bases and J 3 bases; nucleotides not matched to a gene: 4. Germline V lookup: CDR1 MNHEY, CDR2 SVGAGI. The CDR3 spans 16 residues. Here the CDR3 DNA reads TGTGCCAGCAGTTGGACGGGACTAGCGGACACCGGGGAGCTGTTTTTT. It is translated as CASSWTGLADTGELFF.